Each of the 30 T cell receptor beta chains below was sequenced from the same sample in a study of blood T cell repertoires in COVID-19. The table came from immunoSEQ multiplex PCR; TCRdb's copy has only in-frame clones and leaves some out. The table lists fewer than 250,000 clones, about nine tenths of them singletons. The specimen sequenced was peripheral blood. The source of these receptors is a man in his thirties or forties with acute or convalescent COVID-19.

This clone was seen once. This sequence joins TRBV2 and TRBJ2-5; 12 nucleotides agree with TRBD2. Per germline, CDR1 SNHLY and CDR2 FYNNEI. J lost 5 bases, V lost 8 bases, and 6 bases had no gene match. The CDR3 loop spans 14 amino acids. The CDR3 is CASLPLAGGETQYF. CDR3 nucleotide sequence: TGTGCCAGCTTACCCCTAGCGGGGGGGGAGACCCAGTACTTC.

V gene TRBV27 combines with J gene TRBJ1-5; D might be TRBD1 (5 bases). The CDR3 is 13 residues long. Germline V lookup: CDR1 MNHEY, CDR2 SMNVEV (reference sequence). Trimming stripped 1 base from V and 5 bases from J, with 6 bases between. CDR3 protein: CASSLLGDQPQHF. CDR3 in DNA: TGTGCCAGCAGTTTATTAGGGGATCAGCCCCAGCATTTT.

The chain recombines TRBV5-1 with TRBJ1-6, with D possibly being TRBD1 (5 bases). The CDR3 runs to 16 residues. CDR1 and CDR2 from the germline V gene are SGHRS and YFSETQ. The V and J ends lost 0 bases and 6 bases respectively, with 13 bases between them. CDR3 amino acids: CASSLDLQGSNSPLHF. CDR3 sequence (DNA): TGCGCCAGCAGCTTGGATCTGCAGGGCAGTAATTCACCCCTCCACTTT.

This clone was detected once. The V and J genes are TRBV5-1 and TRBJ2-5, with 7 bases aligning to TRBD2. CDR3 length: 15 residues. The ends lost 0 bases at V and 2 bases at J; junction bases unmatched: 4. Germline CDR1 is SGHRS and CDR2 is YFSETQ. CDR3 region: CASSLATGGQETQYF. The CDR3 DNA sequence: TGCGCCAGCAGCTTGGCCACGGGGGGACAAGAGACCCAGTACTTC.

CDR3 bases: TGTGCCAGCAGCACCACGACAGGGGGCATCACTGAAGCTTTCTTT. Its protein is CASSTTTGGITEAFF. The V and J genes are TRBV7-3 and TRBJ1-1, with 10 nucleotides matching TRBD1. The germline gives CDR1 SGHTA, CDR2 FQGTGA. The CDR3 is 15 residues long. Germline trimming cut 5 bases from V and 4 bases from J; bases unmatched to any gene: 7. Combining the CDR3 with reference TRBV7-3 and TRBJ1-1 gives the whole variable domain GAGVSQTPSNKVTEKGKYVELRCDPISGHTALYWYRQSLGQGPEFLIYFQGTGAADDSGLPNDRFFAVRPEGSVSTLKIQRTERGDSAVYLCASSTTTGGITEAFFGQGTRLTVV.

This chain uses TRBV5-6 with TRBJ2-1, with D possibly being TRBD2 (5 bases). Germline CDR1 SGHDT, CDR2 YYEEEE. The CDR3 length is 11 residues. Trimming pared 1 base from V and 9 bases from J, leaving 5 bases between. The CDR3 protein is CASSLSGEQFF. CDR3 sequence (DNA): TGTGCCAGCAGCTTGAGCGGTGAGCAGTTCTTC.

The chain recombines TRBV29-1 with TRBJ2-3; 10 bases fit TRBD2. Germline V CDR1 and CDR2: SQVTM, ANQGSEA. Trimming cost V 4 bases and J 5 bases; bases outside gene matches: 9. The CDR3 is made up of 15 amino acids. The CDR3 sequence is CSVGPPASGRDTQYF. The CDR3 DNA sequence: TGCAGCGTTGGACCTCCGGCTAGCGGGAGAGATACGCAGTATTTT.

This clone was seen more than once but under ten times. CDR3 protein: CASSFMRATNEKLFF. The CDR3 coding sequence is TGTGCCAGCAGCTTCATGAGGGCAACTAATGAAAAACTGTTTTTT. The J gene is TRBJ1-4, the V gene TRBV13, with unresolved D. The CDR3 covers 15 residues. The V and J ends lost 3 bases and 0 bases respectively, with 8 bases between them. CDR1 PRHDT and CDR2 FYEKMQ come from the germline V gene (reference sequence).

The CDR3 loop is CASSFLGGASYNEQFF. DNA of the CDR3: TGTGCCAGCAGCTTTTTGGGAGGAGCGTCCTACAATGAGCAGTTCTTC. J is TRBJ2-1 and V is TRBV7-9; possibly TRBD2 for D (6 bases). Germline values: CDR1 SEHNR, CDR2 FQNEAQ (reference sequence). The CDR3 spans 16 residues. With 3 bases removed from V and 1 base from J, the gap between germline ends came to 13 bases.

V is TRBV20-1 and J is TRBJ2-1, with a possible D match to TRBD2 (5 bases). V was shortened by 3 bases and J by 5 bases, with 17 bases between the two germline ends. The CDR3 runs to 15 residues. Germline loops: CDR1 DFQATT, CDR2 SNEGSKA (reference sequence). The CDR3 bases are TGCAGTGCTAGTAGACACTCTGGACTTAACAATGAGCAGTTCTTC. Residues: CSASRHSGLNNEQFF.

The chain is built from TRBV6-5 and TRBJ2-3; perhaps TRBD1 as D (5 bases). Trimming cost V 6 bases and J 3 bases, with 13 bases left between them. The germline gives CDR1 MNHEY, CDR2 SVGAGI. The CDR3 is made up of 14 amino acids. DNA for the CDR3: TGTGCCAGCAGCCTCTTAAGGGGAACAGATACGCAGTATTTT. It yields the protein CASSLLRGTDTQYF.

This clone was recorded once. This rearrangement joins TRBV19 to TRBJ1-4, with a weak D call TRBD1 (5 bases). Trimming removed 8 bases at V and 0 bases at J, with 10 bases between. The germline V gene has CDR1 LNHDA and CDR2 SQIVND (reference sequence). The CDR3 length is 14 residues. The CDR3 spells CASFAGTTNEKLFF. CDR3 DNA: TGTGCCAGTTTTGCAGGGACAACTAATGAAAAACTGTTTTTT. The full variable domain, with the rest looked up from reference TRBV19 and TRBJ1-4, is DGGITQSPKYLFRKEGQNVTLSCEQNLNHDAMYWYRQDPGQGLRLIYYSQIVNDFQKGDIAEGYSVSREKKESFPLTVTSAQKNPTAFYLCASFAGTTNEKLFFGSGTQLSVL.

This clone has a handful of counts. This sequence joins TRBV7-9 and TRBJ2-2, with D maybe TRBD2 (5 bases). This CDR3 spans 16 amino acids. Germline V gene lookup returns CDR1 SEHNR and CDR2 FQNEAQ (reference sequence). Trimming took off 4 bases at V and 5 bases at J, with 17 bases between the two ends. CDR3 DNA: TGTGCCAGCAGCTCCAAACCCCTCGAGGGAACCGGGGAGCTGTTTTTT. Amino acid sequence: CASSSKPLEGTGELFF.

The chain combines TRBV27 with TRBJ1-2, with D maybe TRBD1 (5 bases). Germline-derived CDR1 and CDR2 are MNHEY and SMNVEV (reference sequence). V lost 2 bases, J lost 1 base, and 11 bases lay in between. This CDR3 has 15 amino acids. The CDR3 loop reads CASSLTIQGNYGYTF. In DNA, the CDR3 is TGTGCCAGCAGTTTAACGATCCAGGGTAACTATGGCTACACCTTC.

CDR3 nucleotides: TGTGCCAGCAGATTTACAGGGGAGGCGAACAATCAGCCCCAGCATTTT. Translated: CASRFTGEANNQPQHF. The chain carries TRBV27 and TRBJ1-5, with TRBD1 matching over 7 bases. Germline values: CDR1 MNHEY, CDR2 SMNVEV (reference sequence). The CDR3 runs 16 residues. J gave up 3 bases and V 6 bases, and 11 bases lay outside the gene matches.

This clone has a count of ten or more. The chain has TRBV6-1 and TRBJ1-5; 10 nucleotides line up with TRBD1. This CDR3 contains 15 residues. The V gene's germline CDR1 is MNHNS and CDR2 SASEGT. The trim removed 2 bases at V and 7 bases at J, leaving 5 bases unmatched. CDR3 DNA: TGTGCCAGCAGTGAACCGGGACAGGGGTACCAGCCCCAGCATTTT. This sequence encodes CASSEPGQGYQPQHF.

The rearrangement links TRBV2 to TRBJ1-1; no clear D. Trimming stripped 6 bases from V and 1 base from J, with 15 bases between. This CDR3 region has 15 residues. Germline V gives CDR1 SNHLY, CDR2 FYNNEI. The CDR3 DNA reads as TGTGCCAGCAGGACTCTTAGGGCGGGGAACACTGAAGCTTTCTTT. The encoded protein is CASRTLRAGNTEAFF.

This chain uses TRBV9 with TRBJ2-3; a possible D gene is TRBD1 (5 bases). CDR3 size: 14 residues. Trimming took 3 bases from V and 6 from J, leaving 14 bases between them. Germline V gene data show CDR1 as SGDLS and CDR2 as YYNGEE. The CDR3 spells CASSGRTLRDTQYF. The CDR3 DNA sequence: TGTGCCAGCAGCGGAAGGACACTTAGGGATACGCAGTATTTT.

J is TRBJ2-3 and V is TRBV2; D might be TRBD2 (6 bases). Germline assignment: CDR1 SNHLY and CDR2 FYNNEI. Trimming took 1 base from V and 0 from J, leaving 8 bases between them. This CDR3 has 15 amino acids. CDR3 sequence (DNA): TGTGCCAGCAGTGAAGTAGGGACTAGCACAGATACGCAGTATTTT. Its translation: CASSEVGTSTDTQYF.

This chain connects TRBV11-2 to TRBJ1-3; tentative D call: TRBD1 (5 bases). This CDR3 has 18 amino acids. Trimming shortened V by 2 bases and J by 0 bases, and 17 bases separated the two germline ends. Germline assignment: CDR1 SGHAT and CDR2 FQNNGV. The CDR3 reads CASSLSLRAGSSGNTIYF. In DNA form, the CDR3 reads TGTGCCAGCAGCTTATCACTCAGGGCCGGAAGCTCTGGAAACACCATATATTTT.

The gene calls are TRBV11-3 and TRBJ2-1; D is perhaps TRBD1 (5 bases). Germline lookup yields CDR1 SGHNT and CDR2 YENEEA. V was pared by 5 bases and J by 4 bases, with 18 bases between. The CDR3 has 16 amino acids. The CDR3 loop is CASSQDGQLTYNEQFF. Here the CDR3 DNA reads TGTGCCAGCAGCCAAGACGGACAACTTACATACAATGAGCAGTTCTTC.

This chain uses TRBV21-1 with TRBJ1-4. TRBV21-1 is assigned pseudogene status. The CDR3 runs 19 residues. CDR3 loop: CASSKARGHGIATNEKLFF. The CDR3 region has the DNA TGTGCCAGCAGCAAAGCCCGTGGTCACGGTATTGCAACTAATGAAAAACTGTTTTTT.

This chain's CDR3 is CASSGRDTEQYF. The CDR3 bases are TGCGCCAGCAGTGGCCGGGACACCGAGCAGTACTTC. The J gene is TRBJ2-7, the V gene TRBV10-2; possible D gene TRBD1, 6 bases. The CDR3 is 12 amino acids. CDR1 WSHSY and CDR2 SAAADI come from the germline V gene. V was cut by 4 bases and J by 6 bases, with 10 bases left in between.

The gene calls are TRBV29-1 and TRBJ1-1; no clear D gene. The V and J ends lost 4 bases and 4 bases respectively, with 13 bases between them. The CDR3 is 13 amino acids. CDR1 and CDR2 from the germline V gene are SQVTM and ANQGSEA. The CDR3, as DNA: TGCAGCGTTGTTGGGAGGGAGGGCACTGAAGCTTTCTTT. It yields the protein CSVVGREGTEAFF.

The CDR3 region is CASKEGSTEAFF. In nucleotides, the CDR3 is TGTGCCAGCAAGGAGGGTAGTACTGAAGCTTTCTTT. The chain links TRBV6-5 to TRBJ1-1, with D unresolved. Trimming pared 7 bases from V and 5 bases from J, leaving 11 bases between. CDR1 MNHEY and CDR2 SVGAGI come from the germline V gene. The CDR3 spans 12 residues.

The V gene is TRBV3-1 (or the pseudogene TRBV3-2), the J gene TRBJ1-2; 9 bases are shared with TRBD1. CDR1 LGHDT and CDR2 YNNKEL come from the germline V gene (reference sequence). The V segment lost 8 bases and the J segment 4 bases; nucleotides outside the gene matches: 11. CDR3 size: 15 residues. CDR3 nucleotides: TGTGCCAGCGGAAATCATGACAGGGGGACCTATGGCTACACCTTC. Amino acids: CASGNHDRGTYGYTF.

The rearrangement uses TRBV7-9 and TRBJ2-3; 10 positions agree with TRBD2. Germline V gene lookup returns CDR1 SEHNR and CDR2 FQNEAQ (reference sequence). CDR3 length equals 19 residues. V gave up 7 bases and J gave up 3 bases; unmatched junction bases: 19. CDR3 in amino acids: CASTPYGAGGPYETDTQYF. The CDR3 DNA reads TGTGCCAGCACCCCTTACGGAGCGGGAGGGCCTTACGAGACAGATACGCAGTATTTT. The full variable domain, completed using reference TRBV7-9 and TRBJ2-3, is DTGVSQNPRHKITKRGQNVTFRCDPISEHNRLYWYRQTLGQGPEFLTYFQNEAQLEKSRLLSDRFSAERPKGSFSTLEIQRTEQGDSAMYLCASTPYGAGGPYETDTQYFGPGTRLTVL.

The chain has TRBV4-2 and TRBJ2-5; TRBD2 agrees at 10 bases. Per the germline V gene, CDR1 is LGHNA and CDR2 is YNFKEQ. Trimming cost V 4 bases and J 1 base; bases outside gene matches: 12. This CDR3 comprises 18 residues. CDR3 sequence (DNA): TGTGCCAGCAGCCGGCCAGAAGCGGGGGGGCACGGCCAAGAGACCCAGTACTTC. It translates to CASSRPEAGGHGQETQYF.

The chain links TRBV7-9 to TRBJ2-7; 7 positions match TRBD1. The V gene's germline CDR1 is SEHNR and CDR2 FQNEAQ (reference sequence). This CDR3 region has 14 residues. Unmatched junction bases numbered 7, after V lost 5 bases and J lost 3 bases. CDR3 nucleotides: TGTGCCAGCAGCGACGGACAGGTCAGCTACGAGCAGTACTTC. It encodes CASSDGQVSYEQYF.

The chain employs TRBV3-1 (or the pseudogene TRBV3-2) and TRBJ1-1, with a tentative D call TRBD1 (6 bases). Trimming removed 3 bases from V and 5 bases from J, with 13 bases in between. CDR1 and CDR2 from the germline V gene are LGHDT and YNNKEL (reference sequence). CDR3 size: 14 residues. The CDR3: CASSHGTMRTEAFF. The DNA for the CDR3 is TGTGCCAGCAGCCACGGGACAATGAGAACTGAAGCTTTCTTT.